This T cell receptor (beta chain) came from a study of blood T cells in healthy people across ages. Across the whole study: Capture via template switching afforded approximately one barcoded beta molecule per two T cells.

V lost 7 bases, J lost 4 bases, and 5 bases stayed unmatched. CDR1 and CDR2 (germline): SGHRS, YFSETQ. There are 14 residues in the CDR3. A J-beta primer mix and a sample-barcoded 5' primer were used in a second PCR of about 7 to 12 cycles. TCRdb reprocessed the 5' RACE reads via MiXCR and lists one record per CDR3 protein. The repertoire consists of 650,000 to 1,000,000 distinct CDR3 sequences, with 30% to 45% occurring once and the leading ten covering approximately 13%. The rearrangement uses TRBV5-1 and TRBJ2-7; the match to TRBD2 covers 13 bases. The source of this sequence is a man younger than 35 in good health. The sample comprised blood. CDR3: CASGTSGESYEQYF. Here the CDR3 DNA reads TGCGCCAGCGGGACTAGCGGGGAGTCATACGAGCAGTACTTC.